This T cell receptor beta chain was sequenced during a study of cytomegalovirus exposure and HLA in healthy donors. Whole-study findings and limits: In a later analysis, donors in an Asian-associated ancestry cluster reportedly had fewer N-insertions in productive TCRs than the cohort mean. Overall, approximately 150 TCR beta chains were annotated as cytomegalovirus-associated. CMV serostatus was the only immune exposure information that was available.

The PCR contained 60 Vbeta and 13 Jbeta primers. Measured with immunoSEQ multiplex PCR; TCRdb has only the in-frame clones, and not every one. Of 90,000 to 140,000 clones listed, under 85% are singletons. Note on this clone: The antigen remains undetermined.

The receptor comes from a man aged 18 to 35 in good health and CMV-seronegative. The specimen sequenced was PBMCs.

The CDR3 sequence: CASSLGGGHEQYF. Written as DNA, the CDR3 is TGTGCCAGCAGCTTAGGCGGGGGCCACGAGCAGTACTTC. The chain links TRBV7-6 to TRBJ2-7, with D possibly being TRBD2 (7 bases). The V gene's germline CDR1 is SGHVS and CDR2 FNYEAQ. The CDR3 extends over 13 amino acids. The ends were cut back, 1 base at V and 5 bases at J, with 9 bases in the middle.